The present entry profiles one T cell receptor (beta chain) with its context. This entry comes from a study of blood T cell repertoires in COVID-19. In the original analysis: The assay estimated nucleated cells by amplifying reference gene primers. TCRdb keeps only in-frame clones here, not all; method: immunoSEQ multiplex PCR. V, J and clone size are those of that table, while D and trimming were read from the DNA. The table shows about 250,000 clones, with 83% occurring only once. The V gene's germline CDR1 is MNHEY and CDR2 SVGAGI. There are 13 residues in the CDR3. V was clipped by 7 bases and J by 5 bases, with 11 bases between them.

Material for sequencing was peripheral blood. The chain has TRBV6-5 and TRBJ2-2, with D possibly being TRBD1 (6 bases). The TCR originated in a man aged 40-55 years with active or convalescent COVID-19. The CDR3 reads CASNRVGTGELFF. Written as DNA, the CDR3 is TGTGCCAGCAACAGGGTGGGAACCGGGGAGCTGTTTTTT.